Detailed here is one T cell receptor beta chain. The data originate from a study of blood T cell repertoires in COVID-19. In the study overall: Italy, Spain and the United States were the sources of the convalescent and acute COVID-19 samples. From T cells, B-cell-depleted T cells, or PBMCs came the material, which was cDNA or gDNA.

Participant ages covered about 18 to 95 years across 20 to 25 US areas. Allocation to cohorts depended on clinical history reported by the participants. Germline CDR1 is DFQATT and CDR2 is SNEGSKA (reference sequence). The CDR3 sequence is 10 residues long. V gave up 6 bases and J gave up 8 bases, with 10 bases separating them. Method: immunoSEQ multiplex PCR; TCRdb's copy keeps in-frame clones and lacks some. The data contain 180,000 or so clones, roughly 88% of them singletons. The chain carries TRBV20-1 and TRBJ1-2, with D maybe TRBD1 (5 bases). The sample taken for sequencing was PBMCs or T cells enriched from blood (not recorded which). This TCR was recovered from a woman aged 60 to 75 who had recovered from COVID-19. The CDR3 DNA reads TGCAGTGCCCTGACAGACGGCTACACCTTC. Protein sequence: CSALTDGYTF.